This T cell receptor beta chain was retrieved from a study of OX40 agonist ivuxolimab in advanced cancers. On the study more broadly: Dosing consisted of intravenous ivuxolimab at 0.01 to 10 mg/kg every 2 weeks.

The protocol was immunoSEQ multiplex PCR, while the TCRdb copy is restricted to in-frame clones and leaves out a portion. The profile covers fewer than 55,000 clones, with 81% appearing a single time and 5.5% to 7% taken by the ten largest. Germline assignment: CDR1 SGHAT and CDR2 FQNNGV. This CDR3 contains 16 residues. V was pared by 5 bases and J by 3 bases, with 7 bases of the junction left unmatched. This chain uses TRBV11-2 with TRBJ2-1; 10 nucleotides match TRBD2. The sequence was obtained from an adult with an advanced solid tumor such as melanoma, head and neck, liver or kidney cancer. Here the sequenced sample was CD4+ or CD8+ T cells sorted from blood, taken in a trial of the OX40 agonist ivuxolimab. CDR3 bases: TGTGCCAGCAGCCTAACCGGGACTAGCGACTACAATGAGCAGTTCTTC. Translation: CASSLTGTSDYNEQFF.